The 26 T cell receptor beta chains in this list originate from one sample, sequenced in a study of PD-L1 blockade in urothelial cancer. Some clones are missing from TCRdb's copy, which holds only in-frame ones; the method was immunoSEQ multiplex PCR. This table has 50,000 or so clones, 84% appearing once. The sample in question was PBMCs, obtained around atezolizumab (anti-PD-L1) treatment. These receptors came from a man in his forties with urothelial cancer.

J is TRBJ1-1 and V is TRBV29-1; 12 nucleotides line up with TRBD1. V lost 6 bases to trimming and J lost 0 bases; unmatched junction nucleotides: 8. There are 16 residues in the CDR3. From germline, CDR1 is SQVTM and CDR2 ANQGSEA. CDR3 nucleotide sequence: TGCAGCGTGGGAGGGACAGGGGGCCTCATGAACACTGAAGCTTTCTTT. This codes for CSVGGTGGLMNTEAFF.

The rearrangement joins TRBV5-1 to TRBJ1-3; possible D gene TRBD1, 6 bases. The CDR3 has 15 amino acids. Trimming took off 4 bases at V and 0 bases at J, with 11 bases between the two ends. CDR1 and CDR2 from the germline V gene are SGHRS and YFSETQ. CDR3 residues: CASSTGQSSGNTIYF. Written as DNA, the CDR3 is TGCGCCAGCAGCACCGGACAGAGCTCTGGAAACACCATATATTTT.

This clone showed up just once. The CDR3 here is CASSAGTNSGANVLTF. The DNA for the CDR3 is TGCGCCAGCTCAGCGGGCACCAACTCTGGGGCCAACGTCCTGACTTTC. The chain recombines TRBV5-1 with TRBJ2-6, with D tentatively TRBD2 (6 bases). The CDR3 contains 16 residues. Germline V lookup: CDR1 SGHRS, CDR2 YFSETQ. Trimming cost V 7 bases and J 0 bases, with 14 bases left between them.

DNA of the CDR3: TGTGCCAGCAGTGAAATTACCGGGGGCACAGATACGCAGTATTTT. Its protein is CASSEITGGTDTQYF. This chain links TRBV6-1 with TRBJ2-3; D might be TRBD2 (5 bases). The V end was cut by 2 bases, the J end by 1 base, with 10 bases between. The CDR3 has 15 amino acids. The germline CDR1 and CDR2 sequences are MNHNS and SASEGT.

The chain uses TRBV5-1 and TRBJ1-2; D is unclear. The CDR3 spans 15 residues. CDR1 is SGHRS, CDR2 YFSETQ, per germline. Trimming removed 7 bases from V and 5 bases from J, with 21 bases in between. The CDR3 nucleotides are TGCGCCAGCGGACTCCTCGGGTCCAAAGGTTATGGCTACACCTTC. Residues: CASGLLGSKGYGYTF. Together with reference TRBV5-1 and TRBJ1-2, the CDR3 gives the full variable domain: KAGVTQTPRYLIKTRGQQVTLSCSPISGHRSVSWYQQTPGQGLQFLFEYFSETQRNKGNFPGRFSGRQFSNSRSEMNVSTLELGDSALYLCASGLLGSKGYGYTFGSGTRLTVV.

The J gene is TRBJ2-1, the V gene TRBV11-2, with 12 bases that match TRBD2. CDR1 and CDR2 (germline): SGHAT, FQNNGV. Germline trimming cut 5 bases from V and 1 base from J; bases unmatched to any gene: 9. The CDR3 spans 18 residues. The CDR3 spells CASSPSLAGGPSYNEQFF. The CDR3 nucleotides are TGTGCCAGCAGCCCTTCACTAGCGGGAGGACCATCCTACAATGAGCAGTTCTTC.

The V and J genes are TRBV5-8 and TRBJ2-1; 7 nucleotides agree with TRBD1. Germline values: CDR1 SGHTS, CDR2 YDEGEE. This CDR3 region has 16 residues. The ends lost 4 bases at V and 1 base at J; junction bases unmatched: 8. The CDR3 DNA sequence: TGTGCCAGCAGCCCGGGACAGCCCTTTTCCTACAATGAGCAGTTCTTC. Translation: CASSPGQPFSYNEQFF.

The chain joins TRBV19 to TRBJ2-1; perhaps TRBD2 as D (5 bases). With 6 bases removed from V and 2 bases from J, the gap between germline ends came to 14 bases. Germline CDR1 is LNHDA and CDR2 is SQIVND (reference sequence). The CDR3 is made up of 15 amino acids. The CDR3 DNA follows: TGTGCCAGTAGCGATAGGAGGCCCCCCTACAATGAGCAGTTCTTC. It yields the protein CASSDRRPPYNEQFF.

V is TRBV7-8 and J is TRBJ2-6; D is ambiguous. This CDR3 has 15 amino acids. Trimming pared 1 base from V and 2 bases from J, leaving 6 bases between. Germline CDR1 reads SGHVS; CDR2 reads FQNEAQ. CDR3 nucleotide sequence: TGTGCCAGCAGCTTAGTGGCAGCTGGGGCCAACGTCCTGACTTTC. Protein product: CASSLVAAGANVLTF.

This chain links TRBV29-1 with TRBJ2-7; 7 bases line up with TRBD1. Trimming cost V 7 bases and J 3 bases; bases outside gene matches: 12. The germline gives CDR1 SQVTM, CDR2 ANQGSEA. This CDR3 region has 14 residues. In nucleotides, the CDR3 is TGCAGCGCTGGGCAGGGGGTAGGGGACTACGAGCAGTACTTC. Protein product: CSAGQGVGDYEQYF.

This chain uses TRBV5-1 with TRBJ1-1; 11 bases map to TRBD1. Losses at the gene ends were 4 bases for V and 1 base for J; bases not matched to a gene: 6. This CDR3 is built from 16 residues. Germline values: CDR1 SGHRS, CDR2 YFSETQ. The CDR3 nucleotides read TGCGCCAGCAGCGTGGACAGGGGGCACGGGAACACTGAAGCTTTCTTT. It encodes CASSVDRGHGNTEAFF.

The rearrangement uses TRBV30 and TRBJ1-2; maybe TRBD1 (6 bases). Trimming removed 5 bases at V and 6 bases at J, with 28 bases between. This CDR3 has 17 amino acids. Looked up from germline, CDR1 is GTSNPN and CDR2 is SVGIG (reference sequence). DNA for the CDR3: TGTGCCTGGGGGCCCCAACTTCACGACAGGCTCCTTAATGGCTACACCTTC. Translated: CAWGPQLHDRLLNGYTF.

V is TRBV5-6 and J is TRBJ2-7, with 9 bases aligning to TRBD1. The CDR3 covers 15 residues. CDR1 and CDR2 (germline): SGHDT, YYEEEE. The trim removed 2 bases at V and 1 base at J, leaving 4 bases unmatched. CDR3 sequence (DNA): TGTGCCAGCAGCTTACGGGACAGGGTTTCCTACGAGCAGTACTTC. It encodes CASSLRDRVSYEQYF.

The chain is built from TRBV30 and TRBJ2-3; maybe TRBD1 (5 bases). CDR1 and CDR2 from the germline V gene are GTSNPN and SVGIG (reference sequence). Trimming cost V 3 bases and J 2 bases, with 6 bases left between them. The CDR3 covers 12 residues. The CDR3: CAWRGPTDTQYF. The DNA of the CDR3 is TGTGCCTGGAGGGGGCCCACAGATACGCAGTATTTT.

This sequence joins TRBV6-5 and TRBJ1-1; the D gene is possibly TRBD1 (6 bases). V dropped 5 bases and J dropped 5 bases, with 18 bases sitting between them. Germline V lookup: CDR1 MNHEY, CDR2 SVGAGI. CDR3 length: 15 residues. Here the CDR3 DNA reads TGTGCCAGCAGTGCCGCGCCGGGGGGCGGGACTGAAGCTTTCTTT. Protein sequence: CASSAAPGGGTEAFF.

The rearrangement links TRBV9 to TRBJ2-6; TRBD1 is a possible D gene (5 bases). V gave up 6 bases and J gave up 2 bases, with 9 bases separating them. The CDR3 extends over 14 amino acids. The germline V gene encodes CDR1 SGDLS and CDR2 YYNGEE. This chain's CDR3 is CASTPRAGANVLTF. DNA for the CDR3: TGTGCCAGCACCCCCAGGGCTGGGGCCAACGTCCTGACTTTC.

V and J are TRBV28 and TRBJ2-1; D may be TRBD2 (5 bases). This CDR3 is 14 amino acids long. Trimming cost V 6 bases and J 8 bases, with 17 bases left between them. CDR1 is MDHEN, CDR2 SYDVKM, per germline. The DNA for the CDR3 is TGTGCCAGCAGCCCTACTAGTGGGGAGCATGAGCAGTTCTTC. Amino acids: CASSPTSGEHEQFF.

CDR3 sequence reads: CASSLKGDQPQHF. The CDR3 nucleotides read TGTGCCAGCAGCTTAAAGGGGGATCAGCCCCAGCATTTT. The V gene is TRBV7-9, the J gene TRBJ1-5, with a tentative D call TRBD1 (6 bases). The CDR3 is 13 residues long. V lost 2 bases, J lost 5 bases, and 7 bases lay in between. Germline CDR1 reads SEHNR; CDR2 reads FQNEAQ (reference sequence).

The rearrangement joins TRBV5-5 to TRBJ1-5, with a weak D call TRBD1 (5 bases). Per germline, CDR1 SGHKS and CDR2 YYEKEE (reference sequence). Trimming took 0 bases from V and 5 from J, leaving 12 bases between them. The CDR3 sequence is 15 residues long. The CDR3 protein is CASSLDAQAYQPQHF. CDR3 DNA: TGTGCCAGCAGCTTGGACGCACAGGCATATCAGCCCCAGCATTTT.

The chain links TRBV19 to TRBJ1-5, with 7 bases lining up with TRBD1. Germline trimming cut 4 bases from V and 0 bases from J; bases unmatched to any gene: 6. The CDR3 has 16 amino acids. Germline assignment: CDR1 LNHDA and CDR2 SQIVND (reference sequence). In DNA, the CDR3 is TGTGCCAGTAGTACCACAGGGGTTTATAGCAATCAGCCCCAGCATTTT. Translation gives CASSTTGVYSNQPQHF. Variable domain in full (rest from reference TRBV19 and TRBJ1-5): DGGITQSPKYLFRKEGQNVTLSCEQNLNHDAMYWYRQDPGQGLRLIYYSQIVNDFQKGDIAEGYSVSREKKESFPLTVTSAQKNPTAFYLCASSTTGVYSNQPQHFGDGTRLSIL.

Here the CDR3 DNA reads TGTGCCAGTAGTACCCCCGGGACAGATTCCTACTATGGCTACACCTTC. Protein: CASSTPGTDSYYGYTF. The V gene is TRBV19, the J gene TRBJ1-2, with 7 bases matching TRBD1. The germline V gene encodes CDR1 LNHDA and CDR2 SQIVND (reference sequence). The CDR3 runs to 16 residues. V shed 4 bases and J 3 bases; nucleotides not matched to a gene: 11.

The CDR3 bases are TGTGCCTGGGATCCCGGGAGCCAGACCCAGTACTTC. Its protein is CAWDPGSQTQYF. The chain has TRBV30 and TRBJ2-5; possibly TRBD2 for D (6 bases). The CDR3 runs 12 residues. Germline CDR1 GTSNPN, CDR2 SVGIG (reference sequence). With 5 bases removed from V and 6 bases from J, the gap between germline ends came to 13 bases.

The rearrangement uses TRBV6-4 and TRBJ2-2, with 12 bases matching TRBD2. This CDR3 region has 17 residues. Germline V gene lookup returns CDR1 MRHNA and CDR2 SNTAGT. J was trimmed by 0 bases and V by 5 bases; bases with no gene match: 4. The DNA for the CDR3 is TGTGCCAGCAGTCCCCTAGCGGGAGGGACGAACACCGGGGAGCTGTTTTTT. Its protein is CASSPLAGGTNTGELFF.

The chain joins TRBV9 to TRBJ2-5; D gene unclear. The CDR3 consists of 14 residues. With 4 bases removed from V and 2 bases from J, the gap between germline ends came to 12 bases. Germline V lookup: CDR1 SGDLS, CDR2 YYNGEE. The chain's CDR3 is CASSSFLGQETQYF. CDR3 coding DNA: TGTGCCAGCAGCTCCTTTCTAGGACAAGAGACCCAGTACTTC.

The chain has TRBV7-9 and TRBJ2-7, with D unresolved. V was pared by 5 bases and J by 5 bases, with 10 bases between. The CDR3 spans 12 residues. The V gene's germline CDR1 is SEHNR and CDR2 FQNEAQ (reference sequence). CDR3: CASSLESHEQYF. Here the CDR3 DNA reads TGTGCCAGCAGCCTAGAGAGTCACGAGCAGTACTTC.

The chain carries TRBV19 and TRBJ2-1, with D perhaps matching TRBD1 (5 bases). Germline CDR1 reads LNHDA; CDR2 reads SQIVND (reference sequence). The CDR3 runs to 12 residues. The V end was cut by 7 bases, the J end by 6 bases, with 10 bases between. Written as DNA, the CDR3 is TGTGCCAGTATAGGGGATATCAATGAGCAGTTCTTC. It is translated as CASIGDINEQFF.